Listed here are 25 T cell receptor beta chains from one sample, sequenced in a study of OX40 agonist ivuxolimab in advanced cancers. Using immunoSEQ multiplex PCR, the repertoire was profiled, and TCRdb retains in-frame clones only, with some absent. The sample lists over 65,000 clones; approximately 80% were seen once. The starting material was CD4+ or CD8+ T cells sorted from blood, obtained in a trial of the OX40 agonist ivuxolimab. The origin of the receptors is an adult with an advanced solid tumor such as melanoma, head and neck, liver or kidney cancer.

The genes are TRBV7-9 and TRBJ1-4; perhaps TRBD1 as D (5 bases). CDR1 is SEHNR and CDR2 is FQNEAQ in the germline V gene (reference sequence). V was pared by 5 bases and J by 1 base, with 14 bases between. The CDR3 runs to 16 residues. The CDR3 is CASSQEFQGTNEKLFF. CDR3 sequence (DNA): TGTGCCAGCAGCCAAGAATTCCAGGGAACTAATGAAAAACTGTTTTTT.

V usage is TRBV6-5 and J usage is TRBJ1-2; the match to TRBD1 covers 7 bases. This CDR3 has 15 residues. The ends lost 2 bases at V and 4 bases at J; junction bases unmatched: 7. Germline loops: CDR1 MNHEY, CDR2 SVGAGI. The CDR3 DNA sequence: TGTGCCAGCAGTTACCAAGGGACAGCCGTCTATGGCTACACCTTC. This sequence encodes CASSYQGTAVYGYTF.

V usage is TRBV29-1 and J usage is TRBJ1-1; 9 nucleotides align to TRBD1. Germline V lookup: CDR1 SQVTM, CDR2 ANQGSEA. The length of the CDR3 is 13 residues. V lost 6 bases, J lost 3 bases, and 5 bases stayed unmatched. As DNA, the CDR3 is TGCAGCGTCTGGACAGGGGTGGACACTGAAGCTTTCTTT. It yields the protein CSVWTGVDTEAFF.

The gene calls are TRBV19 and TRBJ1-3; the D gene is possibly TRBD1 (6 bases). CDR1 and CDR2 from the germline V gene are LNHDA and SQIVND (reference sequence). Trimming took off 8 bases at V and 8 bases at J, with 19 bases between the two ends. The CDR3 is 14 residues long. As DNA, the CDR3 is TGTGCCAGTCAGGGGATAAACGGCGAGCACACCATATATTTT. It specifies CASQGINGEHTIYF.

The chain couples TRBV11-2 to TRBJ1-1; D gene unclear. The V and J ends lost 1 base and 1 base respectively, with 4 bases between them. The CDR3 consists of 13 residues. Germline V gene sequence: CDR1 SGHAT, CDR2 FQNNGV. CDR3 coding DNA: TGTGCCAGCAGCTTAGGCTGGAACACTGAAGCTTTCTTT. It is translated as CASSLGWNTEAFF.

V and J are TRBV7-2 and TRBJ2-5, with D uncertain. V lost 2 bases to trimming and J lost 4 bases, with 8 bases between them. The germline V gene has CDR1 SGHTA and CDR2 FQGNSA. The CDR3 runs 13 residues. CDR3 region: CASSLRKGETQYF. In DNA form, the CDR3 reads TGTGCCAGCAGCTTAAGGAAGGGAGAGACCCAGTACTTC. The full variable domain, its missing parts supplied by reference TRBV7-2 and TRBJ2-5, is GAGVSQSPSNKVTEKGKDVELRCDPISGHTALYWYRQSLGQGLEFLIYFQGNSAPDKSGLPSDRFSAERTGGSVSTLTIQRTQQEDSAVYLCASSLRKGETQYFGPGTRLLVL.

The genes are TRBV18 and TRBJ1-1; a weak D match, TRBD1 (5 bases). The length of the CDR3 is 13 residues. In germline, CDR1 is KGHSH, CDR2 LQKENI. Trimming removed 6 bases from V and 1 base from J, with 9 bases in between. The CDR3 region has the DNA TGTGCCAGCTCCCGGGACGGGAACACTGAAGCTTTCTTT. It is translated as CASSRDGNTEAFF. The entire variable domain, with the rest obtained from reference TRBV18 and TRBJ1-1, is as follows: NAGVMQNPRHLVRRRGQEARLRCSPMKGHSHVYWYRQLPEEGLKFMVYLQKENIIDESGMPKERFSAEFPKEGPSILRIQQVVRGDSAAYFCASSRDGNTEAFFGQGTRLTVV.

The chain is built from TRBV7-8 and TRBJ2-7, with unresolved D. CDR1 SGHVS and CDR2 FQNEAQ come from the germline V gene. V was clipped by 5 bases and J by 3 bases, with 20 bases between them. The CDR3 loop spans 16 amino acids. CDR3 bases: TGTGCCAGCAGCCCCCACTGGGCCCACAGTGTCTACGAGCAGTACTTC. It specifies CASSPHWAHSVYEQYF.

The rearrangement joins TRBV6-1 to TRBJ2-7, with 11 bases that match TRBD1. This CDR3 is 14 amino acids long. Germline assignment: CDR1 MNHNS and CDR2 SASEGT. V shed 3 bases, J shed 7 bases, and the junction held 5 bases outside the gene matches. The DNA of the CDR3 is TGTGCCAGCAGTGAGGACAGGGGGCGGTTGGAGCAGTACTTC. It encodes CASSEDRGRLEQYF.

The chain employs TRBV4-2 and TRBJ2-3, with 12 positions matching TRBD2. Germline CDR1 is LGHNA and CDR2 is YNFKEQ. CDR3 size: 20 residues. V trimming: 0 bases; J trimming: 4 bases; junction bases outside the gene matches: 14. The CDR3 spells CASSQESTSGRSLGADTQYF. Written as DNA, the CDR3 is TGTGCCAGCAGCCAAGAGAGTACTAGCGGGAGGAGTTTAGGGGCAGATACGCAGTATTTT.

This clone was picked up one time. The CDR3: CAIGAGPTDTQYF. As DNA, the CDR3 is TGTGCCATCGGAGCGGGACCCACAGATACGCAGTATTTT. The chain couples TRBV28 to TRBJ2-3; TRBD2 agrees at 7 bases. This CDR3 spans 13 amino acids. CDR1 and CDR2 (germline): MDHEN, SYDVKM. With 10 bases clipped from V and 2 bases from J, the junction kept 6 bases outside the gene matches.

The chain carries TRBV7-9 and TRBJ2-7, with 14 nucleotides matching TRBD2. Germline CDR1 is SEHNR and CDR2 is FQNEAQ (reference sequence). V gave up 5 bases and J gave up 7 bases; unmatched junction bases: 13. This CDR3 comprises 17 residues. DNA for the CDR3: TGTGCCAGCAGCCGGGGACTAGCGGGAGTCCCTCTGGGAGAGCAGTACTTC. It is translated as CASSRGLAGVPLGEQYF.

The chain is built from TRBV11-3 and TRBJ2-3; either TRBD1 or TRBD2 may supply D (5 bases each). V shed 5 bases and J shed 3 bases, with 9 bases lying between them. The germline gives CDR1 SGHNT, CDR2 YENEEA. CDR3 length: 13 amino acids. The CDR3 DNA reads as TGTGCCAGCAGCCGAGGGGAAACAGATACGCAGTATTTT. It encodes CASSRGETDTQYF. The complete variable domain, with remaining parts taken from reference TRBV11-3 and TRBJ2-3, reads EAGVVQSPRYKIIEKKQPVAFWCNPISGHNTLYWYLQNLGQGPELLIRYENEEAVDDSQLPKDRFSAERLKGVDSTLKIQPAELGDSAVYLCASSRGETDTQYFGPGTRLTVL.

This sequence joins TRBV28 and TRBJ2-7; 7 bases map to TRBD1. Trimming took 3 bases from V and 4 from J; bases not matched to a gene: 15. This CDR3 spans 17 amino acids. Germline V gene lookup returns CDR1 MDHEN and CDR2 SYDVKM. The CDR3 spells CASSLSGATGVGYEQYV. DNA of the CDR3: TGTGCCAGCAGTTTGTCCGGCGCCACAGGGGTCGGGTACGAGCAGTACGTC.

The chain couples TRBV10-3 to TRBJ1-1, with D maybe TRBD1 (5 bases). CDR1 is ENHRY and CDR2 is SYGVKD in the germline V gene. The V end was cut by 0 bases, the J end by 2 bases, with 10 bases between. This CDR3 is built from 15 residues. The CDR3, as DNA: TGTGCCATCAGTGAGTCTGGACACCGAAACACTGAAGCTTTCTTT. Translation: CAISESGHRNTEAFF.

The chain couples TRBV27 to TRBJ2-2, with TRBD2 as a possible D gene (5 bases). The CDR3 is made up of 17 amino acids. V shed 3 bases and J shed 7 bases, with 21 bases lying between them. CDR1 is MNHEY, CDR2 SMNVEV, per germline (reference sequence). The CDR3 here is CASSFRSPEATIGELFF. The DNA for the CDR3 is TGTGCCAGCAGTTTCCGATCCCCGGAGGCGACCATCGGGGAGCTGTTTTTT.

The V and J genes are TRBV19 and TRBJ1-6; D gene ambiguous. V gave up 7 bases and J gave up 9 bases, with 19 bases separating them. The CDR3 contains 15 residues. CDR1 and CDR2 (germline): LNHDA, SQIVND (reference sequence). The CDR3 is CASTSTYRGSSPLHF. The CDR3, as DNA: TGTGCCAGTACCTCGACCTATAGAGGGTCTTCACCCCTCCACTTT.

The chain carries TRBV7-9 and TRBJ2-1; D is uncertain. Between the trimmed V and J ends, which lost 3 bases and 6 bases, there was a span of 18 bases. Per germline, CDR1 SEHNR and CDR2 FQNEAQ (reference sequence). The CDR3 is 16 amino acids. CDR3: CASSFQVLTSGNEQFF. The CDR3 DNA sequence: TGTGCCAGCAGCTTTCAGGTACTTACTTCTGGCAATGAGCAGTTCTTC.

The chain employs TRBV6-4 and TRBJ2-4; a weak D match, TRBD1 (6 bases). The CDR3 has 15 residues. Germline-derived CDR1 and CDR2 are MRHNA and SNTAGT. Between the trimmed V and J ends, which lost 4 bases and 1 base, there was a span of 11 bases. DNA for the CDR3: TGTGCCAGCAGTGCCACAGGGACCGCCAAAAACATTCAGTACTTC. Protein sequence: CASSATGTAKNIQYF.

This clone was picked up one time. The J gene is TRBJ1-4, the V gene TRBV28, with TRBD1 identical over 7 bases. The CDR3 is made up of 15 amino acids. The germline V gene encodes CDR1 MDHEN and CDR2 SYDVKM. V dropped 3 bases and J dropped 8; count of bases not matched to a gene: 9. CDR3 DNA: TGTGCCAGCAGTTTTCAATCGGGGACAGACGAAAAACTGTTTTTT. Its protein is CASSFQSGTDEKLFF.

The chain uses TRBV27 and TRBJ2-7, with D perhaps TRBD2 (7 bases). V lost 2 bases, J lost 8 bases, and 13 bases lay in between. Germline CDR1 and CDR2: MNHEY and SMNVEV (reference sequence). The CDR3 has 13 residues. CDR3 in DNA: TGTGCCAGCAGTTTAAAACAGGGACTAAAGCAGTACGTC. It is translated as CASSLKQGLKQYV.

The V gene is TRBV6-5, the J gene TRBJ2-5; 10 bases are shared with TRBD1. Germline CDR1 and CDR2: MNHEY and SVGAGI. Unmatched junction bases numbered 8, after V lost 5 bases and J lost 5 bases. The CDR3 loop spans 15 amino acids. This CDR3 reads CASSHDRGRIETQYF. As DNA, the CDR3 is TGTGCCAGCAGTCACGACAGGGGGCGGATTGAGACCCAGTACTTC.

V gene TRBV11-3 combines with J gene TRBJ2-5, with 10 bases that match TRBD1. CDR1 and CDR2 from the germline V gene are SGHNT and YENEEA. The CDR3 length is 14 residues. The junction had 4 bases not matched to a gene; V was cut back by 4 bases and J by 5 bases. DNA of the CDR3: TGTGCCAGCAGCTCCAGACAGGGGGCGGAGACCCAGTACTTC. Its translation is CASSSRQGAETQYF. The variable domain in full, completed from reference TRBV11-3 and TRBJ2-5, reads EAGVVQSPRYKIIEKKQPVAFWCNPISGHNTLYWYLQNLGQGPELLIRYENEEAVDDSQLPKDRFSAERLKGVDSTLKIQPAELGDSAVYLCASSSRQGAETQYFGPGTRLLVL.

The V call is TRBV10-3, the J call TRBJ1-6, with 7 bases matching TRBD1. Germline CDR1 is ENHRY and CDR2 is SYGVKD. The V segment lost 3 bases and the J segment 3 bases; nucleotides outside the gene matches: 5. The length of the CDR3 is 16 residues. The CDR3 sequence: CAISDHRGRYNSPLHF. The CDR3 DNA reads as TGTGCCATCAGTGATCACAGGGGACGCTATAATTCACCCCTCCACTTT.

The V gene is TRBV19, the J gene TRBJ1-4; D gene uncertain. Germline V gives CDR1 LNHDA, CDR2 SQIVND (reference sequence). V shed 6 bases and J shed 6 bases, with 14 bases lying between them. The CDR3 runs to 14 residues. The CDR3 loop is CASRMDWGDEKLFF. The CDR3 nucleotides are TGTGCCAGTAGGATGGACTGGGGAGATGAAAAACTGTTTTTT.